This TCR beta chain was obtained from a study of shared clonotypes between healthy human individuals. TCRdb keeps only in-frame clones here, not all; method: immunoSEQ multiplex PCR. The sample has fewer than 1.4 million clones, approximately 80% seen once. The material sequenced was memory CD4+ T cells from PBMCs. The sample's subset: CD45RA-negative fraction. This TCR came from a man aged 18 to 29 in good health. Some clones in this sample may be carry-over from other donors' samples.

The CDR3 reads CSVTGGSNQPQHF. The CDR3 DNA follows: TGCAGCGTAACAGGGGGCTCTAATCAGCCCCAGCATTTT. The V and J genes are TRBV29-1 and TRBJ1-5; 9 nucleotides line up with TRBD1. V gave up 6 bases and J gave up 4 bases; unmatched junction bases: 4. Germline CDR1 and CDR2: SQVTM and ANQGSEA. The CDR3 has 13 amino acids.